This T cell receptor beta chain was recovered during a study of cytomegalovirus exposure and HLA in healthy donors. The PCR employed 60 Vbeta primers together with 13 Jbeta primers. Sequenced by immunoSEQ multiplex PCR; TCRdb stores in-frame clones only, minus some. The data hold about 57,000 clones, with around four fifths observed a single time. Germline-derived CDR1 and CDR2 are SGHRS and YFSETQ. Trimming removed 4 bases at V and 5 bases at J, with 16 bases between. This CDR3 has 15 amino acids. Overall study results and limits: In a later analysis, TCR association rates varied by HLA locus: DRB1 most, HLA-C fewest. Some 16,000 TCR beta sequences were associated with HLA alleles at 0.05 false discovery rate in a later analysis. A classifier reportedly called cytomegalovirus status with high sensitivity and specificity. CMV serostatus was the only recorded immune exposure for donors.

This clone occurred a few times. What it recognizes is unknown. This sequence originates from a woman in her twenties or thirties in good health and CMV-seronegative. Sequences were obtained from PBMCs. This chain connects TRBV5-1 to TRBJ2-1; D is perhaps TRBD2 (7 bases). CDR3 sequence: CASSLRGGPNNEQFF. The CDR3 DNA is TGCGCCAGCAGCCTGAGGGGGGGGCCCAACAATGAGCAGTTCTTC.